These 22 T cell receptor beta chains originate from one sample sequenced in a study of shared clonotypes between healthy human individuals. Measured with immunoSEQ multiplex PCR; TCRdb has only the in-frame clones, and not every one. The top ten clones hold under 30% of a sample with under 1 million clones, around 93% of them seen once. Positive CCR7 selection of CD45RO-negative cells yielded the naive CD8 cells, and terminally differentiated effector memory CD45RA+ cells were excluded. The sample consisted of naive CD8+ T cells sorted from blood. The receptors were sampled from a young man in good health.

The V and J genes are TRBV13 and TRBJ2-6, with a possible D match to TRBD1 (5 bases). There are 17 residues in the CDR3. Germline CDR1 is PRHDT and CDR2 is FYEKMQ (reference sequence). The germline V and J ends were trimmed by 4 bases and 3 bases, with 16 bases remaining between them. For the CDR3, the DNA is TGTGCCAGCAGCTCCCCAACAGGCGCGCGTGGGGCCAACGTCCTGACTTTC. Translating gives CASSSPTGARGANVLTF.

This chain links TRBV25-1 with TRBJ1-2; D ambiguous. The CDR3 loop spans 13 amino acids. Germline values: CDR1 MGHDK, CDR2 SYGVNS. V was trimmed by 5 bases and J by 3 bases, leaving 10 bases between them. In DNA form, the CDR3 reads TGTGCCAGCAGTCCGGCTGCCCACTATGGCTACACCTTC. Translation: CASSPAAHYGYTF.

The chain links TRBV11-3 to TRBJ2-2, with D hard to call. The V gene lost 1 base and the J gene lost 7 bases, with 10 bases spanning the gap. The CDR3 is made up of 14 amino acids. Germline V CDR1 and CDR2: SGHNT, YENEEA. CDR3 amino acids: CASSLASSYGELFF. As DNA, the CDR3 is TGTGCCAGCAGCTTAGCTTCCTCTTACGGGGAGCTGTTTTTT. Drawing the rest from reference TRBV11-3 and TRBJ2-2, the complete variable domain is EAGVVQSPRYKIIEKKQPVAFWCNPISGHNTLYWYLQNLGQGPELLIRYENEEAVDDSQLPKDRFSAERLKGVDSTLKIQPAELGDSAVYLCASSLASSYGELFFGEGSRLTVL.

V gene TRBV28 combines with J gene TRBJ1-5; no definite D call. This CDR3 is 15 amino acids long. The germline V and J ends were trimmed by 6 bases and 3 bases, with 15 bases remaining between them. Germline CDR1 and CDR2: MDHEN and SYDVKM. CDR3 in DNA: TGTGCCAGCAGGACTCTCGAATTCTCCAATCAGCCCCAGCATTTT. Translating gives CASRTLEFSNQPQHF.

Regarding this clone: Other DNA sequences in the same sample also yield this CDR3. This sequence joins TRBV29-1 and TRBJ2-7, with D possibly TRBD2 on 5 matching bases. Per germline, CDR1 SQVTM and CDR2 ANQGSEA. This CDR3 region has 13 residues. Trimming shortened V by 6 bases and J by 0 bases, and 12 bases separated the two germline ends. CDR3 amino acids: CSVRTGSSYEQYF. CDR3 DNA sequence: TGCAGCGTCCGGACGGGAAGCTCCTACGAGCAGTACTTC.

This clone has only one observation. V gene TRBV27 combines with J gene TRBJ1-1; D unclear. Germline CDR1 MNHEY, CDR2 SMNVEV (reference sequence). The V end lost 6 bases, the J end lost 1 base, and 9 bases lay between the germline ends. The CDR3 consists of 13 residues. This chain's CDR3 is CASRKPGNTEAFF. CDR3 coding DNA: TGTGCCAGCAGAAAGCCGGGGAACACTGAAGCTTTCTTT.

The chain couples TRBV25-1 to TRBJ2-2; tentatively, D is TRBD2 (6 bases). The length of the CDR3 is 15 residues. From germline, CDR1 is MGHDK and CDR2 SYGVNS. Trimming shortened V by 3 bases and J by 4 bases, and 12 bases separated the two germline ends. The CDR3 DNA sequence: TGTGCCAGCAGTGATCTCGGGAGTCTCACCGGGGAGCTGTTTTTT. Protein product: CASSDLGSLTGELFF.

The rearrangement uses TRBV15 and TRBJ2-3; D perhaps matches TRBD2 (6 bases). V lost 5 bases and J 3 bases, leaving 15 bases between the germline ends. The CDR3 has 15 residues. Germline V gives CDR1 LNHNV, CDR2 YYDKDF (reference sequence). CDR3 bases: TGTGCCACCAGCTTCCGGGACTCCTTGACAGATACGCAGTATTTT. Its protein is CATSFRDSLTDTQYF.

The chain combines TRBV9 with TRBJ2-3, with D perhaps matching TRBD2 (5 bases). Germline CDR1 reads SGDLS; CDR2 reads YYNGEE. Trimming pared 4 bases from V and 6 bases from J, leaving 18 bases between. The length of the CDR3 is 15 residues. CDR3 in DNA: TGTGCCAGCAGCTTTTCTGGGAGTAGCTCTGATACGCAGTATTTT. Translation gives CASSFSGSSSDTQYF.

This sequence joins TRBV10-3 and TRBJ2-3; D assignment may be TRBD1 or TRBD2 (5 bases each). Trimming stripped 11 bases from V and 5 bases from J, with 17 bases between. Germline loops: CDR1 ENHRY, CDR2 SYGVKD. There are 13 residues in the CDR3. The CDR3 spells CALGDPRGDTQYF. The CDR3 nucleotides read TGTGCCTTGGGGGATCCGAGGGGAGATACGCAGTATTTT.

The chain is built from TRBV29-1 and TRBJ2-5; D gene uncertain. Germline lookup yields CDR1 SQVTM and CDR2 ANQGSEA. V lost 2 bases, J lost 1 base, and 11 bases lay in between. The CDR3 has 14 amino acids. CDR3 sequence reads: CSVELAPVQETQYF. The CDR3 DNA reads TGCAGCGTTGAACTGGCCCCGGTCCAAGAGACCCAGTACTTC.

The chain has TRBV6-5 and TRBJ2-7, with TRBD1 matching 10 bases. Germline CDR1 reads MNHEY; CDR2 reads SVGAGI. This CDR3 spans 15 amino acids. V was pared by 4 bases and J by 6 bases, with 9 bases of the junction left unmatched. In DNA form, the CDR3 reads TGTGCCAGCAGTTCTCCGGGACAGGGGTTATTCGAGCAGTACTTC. Protein product: CASSSPGQGLFEQYF.

V gene TRBV11-3 combines with J gene TRBJ2-7; 8 nucleotides align to TRBD2. This CDR3 has 15 amino acids. Per germline, CDR1 SGHNT and CDR2 YENEEA. V lost 7 bases and J lost 4; bases outside the gene matches: 12. The CDR3 region has the DNA TGTGCCAGCATTTCCAGCGGGAGTCGACCTTACGAGCAGTACTTC. Its protein is CASISSGSRPYEQYF.

The chain links TRBV7-9 to TRBJ2-1, with 7 bases lining up with TRBD2. The CDR3 contains 15 residues. V was pared by 2 bases and J by 9 bases, with 10 bases of the junction left unmatched. Germline assignment: CDR1 SEHNR and CDR2 FQNEAQ (reference sequence). The CDR3, as DNA: TGTGCCAGCAGCTTAAGTGGGCCCAGGGAGGGTGAGCAGTTCTTC. It codes for CASSLSGPREGEQFF.

V gene TRBV7-9 combines with J gene TRBJ2-2, with 13 bases lining up with TRBD2. The germline V gene encodes CDR1 SEHNR and CDR2 FQNEAQ (reference sequence). The CDR3 extends over 17 amino acids. V shed 1 base, J shed 8 bases, and the junction held 7 bases outside the gene matches. The CDR3 loop reads CASSLGGTSGIQGELFF. DNA for the CDR3: TGTGCCAGCAGCTTAGGTGGGACTAGCGGGATTCAAGGGGAGCTGTTTTTT.

A single count supports this clone. The chain joins TRBV7-9 to TRBJ2-7; D might be TRBD2 (6 bases). CDR3 length: 13 amino acids. V gave up 5 bases and J gave up 7 bases, with 15 bases separating them. CDR1 is SEHNR and CDR2 is FQNEAQ in the germline V gene (reference sequence). CDR3 loop: CASSGANRGEQYF. The CDR3 DNA follows: TGTGCCAGCAGCGGCGCCAACCGGGGGGAGCAGTACTTC.

The chain recombines TRBV29-1 with TRBJ1-1; no firm D call. The CDR3 length is 12 residues. Trimming cost V 6 bases and J 0 bases, with 8 bases left between them. Per the germline V gene, CDR1 is SQVTM and CDR2 is ANQGSEA. The CDR3 DNA reads TGCAGCGTAACGGACCTGAACACTGAAGCTTTCTTT. Its translation: CSVTDLNTEAFF.

The genes are TRBV28 and TRBJ1-2; the match to TRBD1 covers 7 bases. Germline trimming cut 1 base from V and 0 bases from J; bases unmatched to any gene: 8. The germline CDR1 and CDR2 sequences are MDHEN and SYDVKM. The CDR3 spans 17 residues. The CDR3 coding sequence is TGTGCCAGCAGTTTATCGGGCAGGGGGTTTGCTAACTATGGCTACACCTTC. This gives the protein CASSLSGRGFANYGYTF.

This clone was detected only a few times. The gene calls are TRBV16 and TRBJ1-2; 7 bases are shared with TRBD1. The CDR3 totals 13 residues. V shed 4 bases, J shed 6 bases, and the junction held 5 bases outside the gene matches. Per the germline V gene, CDR1 is KGHSY and CDR2 is FQNENV. CDR3 amino acids: CASSLRQGDGYTF. As DNA, the CDR3 is TGTGCCAGCAGCCTCCGGCAGGGGGATGGCTACACCTTC.

The chain carries TRBV30 and TRBJ2-7, with D perhaps matching TRBD1 (6 bases). Deletions cut 5 bases from V and 0 bases from J, with 8 bases between. The CDR3 extends over 12 amino acids. Germline CDR1 and CDR2: GTSNPN and SVGIG (reference sequence). The CDR3 reads CAWRDISYEQYF. CDR3 nucleotide sequence: TGTGCCTGGCGGGACATCTCCTACGAGCAGTACTTC.

With respect to this clone: A single base is all that separates this from a far larger clone, so a read error is likely. The chain joins TRBV27 to TRBJ2-3, with D tentatively TRBD2 (5 bases). V was cut by 5 bases and J by 1 base, with 16 bases left in between. The CDR3 covers 16 residues. Germline V gives CDR1 MNHEY, CDR2 SMNVEV (reference sequence). Here the CDR3 reads CASSALAGAGTDTQYF. The CDR3 DNA reads as TGTGCCAGCAGTGCCCTTGCGGGCGCAGGCACAGATACGCAGTATTTT.

This chain uses TRBV11-2 with TRBJ1-2; D might be TRBD1 (5 bases). The V end was cut by 5 bases, the J end by 7 bases, with 20 bases between. The CDR3 runs 15 residues. Looked up from germline, CDR1 is SGHAT and CDR2 is FQNNGV. The CDR3 loop reads CASSPIVAGILGYTF. Written as DNA, the CDR3 is TGTGCCAGCAGCCCTATTGTTGCAGGGATTCTTGGCTACACCTTC.